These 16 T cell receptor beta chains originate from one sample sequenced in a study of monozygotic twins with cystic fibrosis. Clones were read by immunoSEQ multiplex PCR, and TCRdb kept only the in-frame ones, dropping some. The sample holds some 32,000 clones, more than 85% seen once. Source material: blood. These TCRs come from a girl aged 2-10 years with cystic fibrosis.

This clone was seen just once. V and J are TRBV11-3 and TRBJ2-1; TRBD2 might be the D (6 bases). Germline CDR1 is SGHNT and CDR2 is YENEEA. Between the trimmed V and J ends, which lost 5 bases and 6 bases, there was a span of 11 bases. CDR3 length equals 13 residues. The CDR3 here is CASSRGRGNEQFF. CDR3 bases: TGTGCCAGCAGCCGGGGGAGAGGCAATGAGCAGTTCTTC.

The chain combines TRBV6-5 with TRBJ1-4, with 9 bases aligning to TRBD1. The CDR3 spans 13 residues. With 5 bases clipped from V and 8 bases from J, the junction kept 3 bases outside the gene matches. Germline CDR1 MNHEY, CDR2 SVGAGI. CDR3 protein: CASSTGGREKLFF. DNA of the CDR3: TGTGCCAGCAGTACAGGGGGCAGGGAAAAACTGTTTTTT.

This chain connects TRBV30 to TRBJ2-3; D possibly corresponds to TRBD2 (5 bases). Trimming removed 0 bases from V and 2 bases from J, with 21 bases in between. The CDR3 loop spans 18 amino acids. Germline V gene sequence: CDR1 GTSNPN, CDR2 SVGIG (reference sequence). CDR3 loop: CAWSVIYSVKSYTDTQYF. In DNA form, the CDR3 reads TGTGCCTGGAGTGTAATTTATAGCGTAAAATCGTACACAGATACGCAGTATTTT. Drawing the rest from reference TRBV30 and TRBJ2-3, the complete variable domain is SQTIHQWPATLVQPVGSPLSLECTVEGTSNPNLYWYRQAAGRGLQLLFYSVGIGQISSEVPQNLSASRPQDRQFILSSKKLLLSDSGFYLCAWSVIYSVKSYTDTQYFGPGTRLTVL.

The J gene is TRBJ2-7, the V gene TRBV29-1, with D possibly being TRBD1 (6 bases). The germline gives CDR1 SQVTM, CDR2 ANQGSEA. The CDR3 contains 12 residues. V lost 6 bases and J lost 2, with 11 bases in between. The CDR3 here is CSVSRGTYEQYF. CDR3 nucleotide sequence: TGCAGCGTGTCGAGGGGGACCTACGAGCAGTACTTC.

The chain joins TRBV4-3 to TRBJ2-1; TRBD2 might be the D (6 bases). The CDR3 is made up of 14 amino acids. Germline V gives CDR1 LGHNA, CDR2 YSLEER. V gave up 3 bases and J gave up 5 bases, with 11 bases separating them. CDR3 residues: CASSHAGKNNEQFF. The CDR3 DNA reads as TGCGCCAGCAGCCACGCGGGGAAAAACAATGAGCAGTTCTTC.

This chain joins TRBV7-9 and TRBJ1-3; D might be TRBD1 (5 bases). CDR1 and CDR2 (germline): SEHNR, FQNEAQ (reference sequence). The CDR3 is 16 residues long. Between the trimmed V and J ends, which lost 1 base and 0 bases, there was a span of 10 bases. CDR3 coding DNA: TGTGCCAGCAGCTTAGGGGGGTCTACCTCTGGAAACACCATATATTTT. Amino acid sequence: CASSLGGSTSGNTIYF.

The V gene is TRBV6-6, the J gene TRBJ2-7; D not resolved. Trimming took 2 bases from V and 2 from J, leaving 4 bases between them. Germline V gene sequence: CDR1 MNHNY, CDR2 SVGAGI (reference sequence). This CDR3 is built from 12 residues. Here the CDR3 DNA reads TGTGCCAGCAGTTACGAAGCCTACGAGCAGTACTTC. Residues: CASSYEAYEQYF.

The CDR3: CASRRLAGGGHEQFF. The CDR3 coding sequence is TGTGCCAGCAGAAGACTAGCGGGAGGGGGCCATGAGCAGTTCTTC. V and J are TRBV5-6 and TRBJ2-1; 14 nucleotides match TRBD2. The CDR3 covers 15 residues. Germline assignment: CDR1 SGHDT and CDR2 YYEEEE. J lost 8 bases, V lost 5 bases, and 6 bases had no gene match.

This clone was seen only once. CDR3 bases: TGTGCCTGGAGTGTAACCGGGACAGGAACCTTCTACGAGCAGTACTTC. This gives the protein CAWSVTGTGTFYEQYF. This chain connects TRBV30 to TRBJ2-7, with 8 bases aligning to TRBD1. This CDR3 contains 16 residues. The germline V gene encodes CDR1 GTSNPN and CDR2 SVGIG (reference sequence). V shed 0 bases and J 3 bases; nucleotides not matched to a gene: 10.

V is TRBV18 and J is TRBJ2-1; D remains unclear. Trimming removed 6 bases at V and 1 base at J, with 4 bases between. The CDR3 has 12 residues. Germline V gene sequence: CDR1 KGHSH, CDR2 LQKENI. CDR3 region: CASSLSYNEQFF. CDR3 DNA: TGTGCCAGCTCCCTGTCCTACAATGAGCAGTTCTTC.

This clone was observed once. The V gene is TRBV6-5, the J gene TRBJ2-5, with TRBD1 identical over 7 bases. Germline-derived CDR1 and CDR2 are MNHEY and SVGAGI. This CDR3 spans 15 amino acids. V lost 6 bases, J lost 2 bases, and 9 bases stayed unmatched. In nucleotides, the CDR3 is TGTGCCAGCAGCCCGAGGGGGCGGGCGCAAGAGACCCAGTACTTC. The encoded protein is CASSPRGRAQETQYF.

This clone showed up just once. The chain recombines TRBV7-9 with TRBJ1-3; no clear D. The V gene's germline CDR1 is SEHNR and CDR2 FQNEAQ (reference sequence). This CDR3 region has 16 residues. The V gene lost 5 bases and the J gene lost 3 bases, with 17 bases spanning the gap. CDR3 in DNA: TGTGCCAGCAGCCTTGGCAGCCAAGATCTTGGAAACACCATATATTTT. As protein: CASSLGSQDLGNTIYF. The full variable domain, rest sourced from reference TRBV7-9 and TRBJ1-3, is DTGVSQNPRHKITKRGQNVTFRCDPISEHNRLYWYRQTLGQGPEFLTYFQNEAQLEKSRLLSDRFSAERPKGSFSTLEIQRTEQGDSAMYLCASSLGSQDLGNTIYFGEGSWLTVV.

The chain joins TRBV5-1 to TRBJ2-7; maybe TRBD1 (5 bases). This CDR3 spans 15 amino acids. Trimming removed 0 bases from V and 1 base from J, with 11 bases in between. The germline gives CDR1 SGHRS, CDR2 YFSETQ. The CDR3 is CASSLEDSISYEQYF. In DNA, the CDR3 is TGCGCCAGCAGCTTGGAAGACAGCATTTCCTACGAGCAGTACTTC.

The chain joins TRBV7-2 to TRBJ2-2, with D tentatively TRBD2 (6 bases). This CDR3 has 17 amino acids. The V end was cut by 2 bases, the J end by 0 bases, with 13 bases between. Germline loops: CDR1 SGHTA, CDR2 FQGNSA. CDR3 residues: CASSLSGVFTNTGELFF. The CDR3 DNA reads TGTGCCAGCAGCTTATCGGGGGTCTTTACGAACACCGGGGAGCTGTTTTTT.

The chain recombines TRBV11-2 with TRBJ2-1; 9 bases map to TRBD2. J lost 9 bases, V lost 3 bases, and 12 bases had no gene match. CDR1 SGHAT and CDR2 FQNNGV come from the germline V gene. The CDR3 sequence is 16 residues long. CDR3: CASSLASGNAVSEQFF. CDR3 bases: TGTGCCAGCAGCTTGGCTAGCGGGAATGCGGTTAGTGAGCAGTTCTTC.

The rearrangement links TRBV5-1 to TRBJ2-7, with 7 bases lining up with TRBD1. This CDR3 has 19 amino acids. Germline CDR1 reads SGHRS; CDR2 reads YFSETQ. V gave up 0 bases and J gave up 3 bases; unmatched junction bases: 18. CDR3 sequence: CASSLDYTDRAVKFYEQYF. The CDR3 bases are TGCGCCAGCAGCTTGGACTACACCGACAGGGCCGTCAAGTTCTACGAGCAGTACTTC.